The entry below gives a single TCR beta chain sequence along with its context. Its antigen is as yet unknown. Germline-derived CDR1 and CDR2 are SGHKS and YYEKEE (reference sequence). The CDR3 spans 14 residues. V was pared by 0 bases and J by 3 bases, with 9 bases between. This entry belongs to a study of beta chain features in type 1 diabetes. Study-level results: For Type 1 diabetes patients, all four CD4+ subsets carried TCRB CDR3s that were moderately but significantly shorter. Compared to healthy donors, patients appeared to have naive, central memory and Treg TCRB repertoires that were more alike.

Expressed TCRB transcripts were sequenced because the isolated RNA had all been reverse transcribed beforehand. Produced via immunoSEQ multiplex PCR; TCRdb's table is partial and in-frame only. The data show about 160,000 clones, about 7.8% seen once. This clonotype was obtained from a woman aged 40 to 50 with type 1 diabetes. Sequencing input: central memory CD4+ T cells from blood. V gene TRBV5-5 combines with J gene TRBJ1-1; D unresolved. The CDR3 nucleotides read TGTGCCAGCAGCTTGGCCCGGGGTTACACTGAAGCTTTCTTT. It encodes CASSLARGYTEAFF.